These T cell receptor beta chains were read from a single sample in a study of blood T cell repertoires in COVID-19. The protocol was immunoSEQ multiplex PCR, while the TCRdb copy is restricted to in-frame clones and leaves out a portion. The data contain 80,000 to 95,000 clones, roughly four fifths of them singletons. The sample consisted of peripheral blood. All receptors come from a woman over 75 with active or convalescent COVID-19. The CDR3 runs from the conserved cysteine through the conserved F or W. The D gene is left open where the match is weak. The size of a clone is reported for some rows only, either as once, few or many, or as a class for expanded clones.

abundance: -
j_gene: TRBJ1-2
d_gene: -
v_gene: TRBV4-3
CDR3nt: TGCGCCAGCAGCCAAGATCTGGGAAGGGGAAGCGGCTACACCTTC
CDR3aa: CASSQDLGRGSGYTF

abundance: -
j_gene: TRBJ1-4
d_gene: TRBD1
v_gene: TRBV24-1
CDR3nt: TGTGCCACCAGTGTGGACAGGGCCCTTGCAACTAATGAAAAACTGTTTTTT
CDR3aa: CATSVDRALATNEKLFF

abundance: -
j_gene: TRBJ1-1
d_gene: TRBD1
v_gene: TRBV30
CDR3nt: TGTGCCTGGTCCGGGACAGCGAACACTGAAGCTTTCTTT
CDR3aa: CAWSGTANTEAFF

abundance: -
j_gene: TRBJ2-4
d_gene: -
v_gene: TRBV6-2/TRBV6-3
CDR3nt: TGTGCCAGCAGTTACTCGTCCCTGAACCTCGGGTCCCCCAGGAGGAACATTCAGTACTTC
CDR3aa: CASSYSSLNLGSPRRNIQYF

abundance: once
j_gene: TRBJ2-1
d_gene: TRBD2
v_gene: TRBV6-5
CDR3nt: TGTGCCAGCGATGCGCGGGGGGACAATGAGCAGTTCTTC
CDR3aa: CASDARGDNEQFF

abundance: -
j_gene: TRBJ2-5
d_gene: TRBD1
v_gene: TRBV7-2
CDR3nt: TGTGCCAGCAGTTTTGGCCCTGGACAGGGGGCTCAAGAGACCCAGTACTTC
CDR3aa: CASSFGPGQGAQETQYF

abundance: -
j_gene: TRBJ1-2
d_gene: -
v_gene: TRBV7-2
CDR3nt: TGTGCCAGCAGCTTAGAAGCGGTAACTGCTAACTATGGCTACACCTTC
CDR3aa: CASSLEAVTANYGYTF

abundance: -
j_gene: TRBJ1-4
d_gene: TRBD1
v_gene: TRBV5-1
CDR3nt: TGCGCCAGCAGCTTCTGGGGGACAGAGAATGAAAAACTGTTTTTT
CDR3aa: CASSFWGTENEKLFF

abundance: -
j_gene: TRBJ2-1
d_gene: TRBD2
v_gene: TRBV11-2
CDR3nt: TGTGCCAGCAGCTTAGGCCCTAGCGGGGGCTTCGATGAGCAGTTCTTC
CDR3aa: CASSLGPSGGFDEQFF

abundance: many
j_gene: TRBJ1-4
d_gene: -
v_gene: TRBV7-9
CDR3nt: TGTGCCAGCAGCTTAGGGGGGCGGGAAAAACTGTTTTTT
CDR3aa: CASSLGGREKLFF

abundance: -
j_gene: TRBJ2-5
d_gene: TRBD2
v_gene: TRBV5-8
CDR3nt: TGTGCCAGCAGCTTCCACCGACAGGAGACTAGCGGGGGGATCAAGACCCAGTACTTC
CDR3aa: CASSFHRQETSGGIKTQYF

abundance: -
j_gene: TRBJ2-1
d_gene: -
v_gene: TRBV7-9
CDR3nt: TGTGCCAGCAGTGGGGCAAATGCGCCTAGCAATGAGCAGTTCTTC
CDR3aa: CASSGANAPSNEQFF

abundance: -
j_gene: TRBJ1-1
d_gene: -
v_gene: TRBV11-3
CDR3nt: TGTGCCAGCAGCCGGGACATGAACACTGAAGCTTTCTTT
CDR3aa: CASSRDMNTEAFF

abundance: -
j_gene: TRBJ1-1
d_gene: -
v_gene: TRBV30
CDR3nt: TGTGCCTGTACAGGTTTGGTGAACACTGAAGCTTTCTTT
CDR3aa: CACTGLVNTEAFF

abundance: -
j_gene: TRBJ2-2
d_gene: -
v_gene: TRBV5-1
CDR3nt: TGCGCCAGCAGAATGGACACGGGACTCTCGAACACCGGGGAGCTGTTTTTT
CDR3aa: CASRMDTGLSNTGELFF

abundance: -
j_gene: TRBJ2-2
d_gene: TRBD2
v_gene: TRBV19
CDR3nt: TGTGCCAGTAATAGCGGGGGTTACACCGGGGAGCTGTTTTTT
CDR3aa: CASNSGGYTGELFF

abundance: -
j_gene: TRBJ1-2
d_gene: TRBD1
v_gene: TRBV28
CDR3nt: TGTGCCAGCAGTCCGGGACAGGCTAGCTATGGCTACACCTTC
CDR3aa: CASSPGQASYGYTF

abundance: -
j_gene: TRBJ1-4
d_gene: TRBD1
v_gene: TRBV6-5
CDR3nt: TGTGCCAGCAGCTACAGGGGGCGCTTGACTAATGAAAAACTGTTTTTT
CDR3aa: CASSYRGRLTNEKLFF

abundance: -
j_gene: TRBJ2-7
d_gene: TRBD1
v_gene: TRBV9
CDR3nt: TGTGCCAGCAGCCCCAGGGGGAGTTCCTACGAGCAGTACTTC
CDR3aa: CASSPRGSSYEQYF

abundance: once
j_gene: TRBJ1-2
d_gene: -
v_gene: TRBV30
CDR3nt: TGTGCCTGGAGTGTACAACAGCTTTCTGGCTACACCTTC
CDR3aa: CAWSVQQLSGYTF

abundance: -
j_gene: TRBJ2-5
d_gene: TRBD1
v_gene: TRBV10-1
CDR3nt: TGCGCCAGCAGTGAGTCTCGAATCGCAGGGGGTAGTGAGACCCAGTACTTC
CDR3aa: CASSESRIAGGSETQYF

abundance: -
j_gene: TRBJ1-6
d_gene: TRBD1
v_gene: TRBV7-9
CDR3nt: TGTGCCAGCAGCTCCGGACAGGACAATTCACCCCTCCACTTT
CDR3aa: CASSSGQDNSPLHF

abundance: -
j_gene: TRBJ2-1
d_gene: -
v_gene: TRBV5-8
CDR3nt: TGTGCCAGCAGTCCGGGGGAGCTAGGGTACAATGAGCAGTTCTTC
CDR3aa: CASSPGELGYNEQFF

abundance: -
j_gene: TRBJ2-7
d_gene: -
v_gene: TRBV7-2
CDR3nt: TGTGCCAGCAGCCCTCAACAGTACGAGCAGTACTTC
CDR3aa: CASSPQQYEQYF

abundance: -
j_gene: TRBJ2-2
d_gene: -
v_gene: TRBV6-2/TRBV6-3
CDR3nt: TGTGCCAGCAGTTCCAGGGTCCCCGGGGAGCTGTTTTTT
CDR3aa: CASSSRVPGELFF

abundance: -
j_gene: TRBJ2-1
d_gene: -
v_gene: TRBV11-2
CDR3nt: TGTGCCAGCAGCCATTATGAGCAGTTCTTC
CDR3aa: CASSHYEQFF